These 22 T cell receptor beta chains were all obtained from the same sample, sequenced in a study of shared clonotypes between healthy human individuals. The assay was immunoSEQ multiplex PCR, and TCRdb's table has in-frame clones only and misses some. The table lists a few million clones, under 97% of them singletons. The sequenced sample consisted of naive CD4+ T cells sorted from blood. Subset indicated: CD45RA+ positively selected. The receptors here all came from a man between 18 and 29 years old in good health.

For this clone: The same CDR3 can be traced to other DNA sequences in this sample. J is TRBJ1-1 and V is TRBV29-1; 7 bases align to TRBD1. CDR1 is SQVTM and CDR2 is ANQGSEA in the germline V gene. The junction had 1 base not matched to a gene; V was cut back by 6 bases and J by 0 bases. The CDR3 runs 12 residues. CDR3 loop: CSVGQMNTEAFF. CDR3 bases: TGCAGCGTGGGACAGATGAACACTGAAGCTTTCTTT. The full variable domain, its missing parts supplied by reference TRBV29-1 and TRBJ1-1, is SAVISQKPSRDICQRGTSLTIQCQVDSQVTMMFWYRQQPGQSLTLIATANQGSEATYESGFVIDKFPISRPNLTFSTLTVSNMSPEDSSIYLCSVGQMNTEAFFGQGTRLTVV.

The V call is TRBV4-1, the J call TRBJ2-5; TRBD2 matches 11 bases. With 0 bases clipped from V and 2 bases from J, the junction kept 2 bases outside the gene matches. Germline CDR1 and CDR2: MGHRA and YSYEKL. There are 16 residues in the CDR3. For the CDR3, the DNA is TGCGCCAGCAGCCAAGAAAGGACTAGCGGGCAAGAGACCCAGTACTTC. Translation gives CASSQERTSGQETQYF.

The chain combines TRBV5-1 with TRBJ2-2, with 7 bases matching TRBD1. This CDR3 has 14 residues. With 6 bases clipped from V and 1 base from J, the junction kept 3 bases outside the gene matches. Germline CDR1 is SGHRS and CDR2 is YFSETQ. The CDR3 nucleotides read TGCGCCAGCACGGGACAGCAGAACACCGGGGAGCTGTTTTTT. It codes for CASTGQQNTGELFF.

The chain's CDR3 is CASSARQGAGGYTF. CDR3 nucleotides: TGTGCCAGTAGTGCACGACAGGGTGCAGGCGGCTACACCTTC. The chain combines TRBV19 with TRBJ1-2; 7 nucleotides align to TRBD1. The CDR3 has 14 amino acids. Germline CDR1 reads LNHDA; CDR2 reads SQIVND (reference sequence). J gave up 8 bases and V 5 bases, and 11 bases lay outside the gene matches.

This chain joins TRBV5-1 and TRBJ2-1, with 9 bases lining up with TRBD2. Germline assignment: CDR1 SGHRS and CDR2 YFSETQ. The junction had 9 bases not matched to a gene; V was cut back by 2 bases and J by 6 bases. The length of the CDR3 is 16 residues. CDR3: CASSFNSGGWVNEQFF. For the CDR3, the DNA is TGCGCCAGCAGCTTCAATAGCGGGGGCTGGGTCAATGAGCAGTTCTTC.

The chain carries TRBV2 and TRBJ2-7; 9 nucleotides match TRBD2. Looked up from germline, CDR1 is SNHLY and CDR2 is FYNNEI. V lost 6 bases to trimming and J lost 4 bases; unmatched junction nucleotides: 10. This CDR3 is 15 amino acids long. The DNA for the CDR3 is TGTGCCAGCAGGCTAAACCCCAGCGGGAGGTACGAGCAGTACTTC. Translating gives CASRLNPSGRYEQYF.

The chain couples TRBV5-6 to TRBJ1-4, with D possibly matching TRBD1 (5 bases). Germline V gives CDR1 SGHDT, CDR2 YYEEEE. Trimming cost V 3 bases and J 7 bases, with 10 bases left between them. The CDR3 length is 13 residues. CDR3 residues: CASSWGSVEKLFF. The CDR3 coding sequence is TGTGCCAGCAGCTGGGGCAGCGTTGAAAAACTGTTTTTT.

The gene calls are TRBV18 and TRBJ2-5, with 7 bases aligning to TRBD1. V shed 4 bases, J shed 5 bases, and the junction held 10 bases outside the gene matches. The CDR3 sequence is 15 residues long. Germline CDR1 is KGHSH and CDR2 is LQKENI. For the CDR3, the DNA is TGTGCCAGCTCACTATTGCTAGGGGGCGCCGAGACCCAGTACTTC. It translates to CASSLLLGGAETQYF.

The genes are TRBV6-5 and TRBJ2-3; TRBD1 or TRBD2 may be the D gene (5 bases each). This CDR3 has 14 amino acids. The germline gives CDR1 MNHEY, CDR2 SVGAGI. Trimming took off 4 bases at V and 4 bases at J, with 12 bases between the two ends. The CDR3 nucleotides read TGTGCCAGCAGTTCTAGGGGAGTACCAGATACGCAGTATTTT. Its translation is CASSSRGVPDTQYF.

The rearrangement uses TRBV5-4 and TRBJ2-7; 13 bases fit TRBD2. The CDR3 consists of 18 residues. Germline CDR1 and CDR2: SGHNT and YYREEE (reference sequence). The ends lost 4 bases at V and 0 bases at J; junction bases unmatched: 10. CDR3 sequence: CASSHDSGTSGISYEQYF. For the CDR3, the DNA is TGTGCCAGCAGCCACGACAGTGGGACTAGCGGGATCTCCTACGAGCAGTACTTC.

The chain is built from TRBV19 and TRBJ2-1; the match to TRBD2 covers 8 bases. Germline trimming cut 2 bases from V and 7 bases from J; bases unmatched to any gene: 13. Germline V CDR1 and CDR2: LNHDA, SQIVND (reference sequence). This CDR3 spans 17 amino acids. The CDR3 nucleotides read TGTGCCAGTAGTATAAGAAGCGGGAGTTCTGTCTCTAATGAGCAGTTCTTC. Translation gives CASSIRSGSSVSNEQFF.

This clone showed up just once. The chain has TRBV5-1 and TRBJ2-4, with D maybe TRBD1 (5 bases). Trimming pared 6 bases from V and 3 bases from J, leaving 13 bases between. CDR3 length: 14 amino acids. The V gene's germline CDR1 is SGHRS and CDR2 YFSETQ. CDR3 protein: CASIAQTVKNIQYF. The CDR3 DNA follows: TGCGCCAGCATCGCCCAGACAGTCAAAAACATTCAGTACTTC.

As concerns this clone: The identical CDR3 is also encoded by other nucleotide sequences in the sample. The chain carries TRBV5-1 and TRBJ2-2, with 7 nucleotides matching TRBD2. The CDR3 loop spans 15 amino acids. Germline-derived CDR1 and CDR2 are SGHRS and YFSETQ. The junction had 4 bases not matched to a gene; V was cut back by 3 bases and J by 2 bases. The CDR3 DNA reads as TGCGCCAGCAGCTCCGGGACTACCAACACCGGGGAGCTGTTTTTT. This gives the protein CASSSGTTNTGELFF.

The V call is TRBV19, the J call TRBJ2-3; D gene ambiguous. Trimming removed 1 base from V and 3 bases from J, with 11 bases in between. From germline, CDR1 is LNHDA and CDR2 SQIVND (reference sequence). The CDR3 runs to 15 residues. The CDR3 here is CASSIGPSSTDTQYF. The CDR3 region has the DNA TGTGCCAGTAGTATAGGGCCTAGTTCGACAGATACGCAGTATTTT.

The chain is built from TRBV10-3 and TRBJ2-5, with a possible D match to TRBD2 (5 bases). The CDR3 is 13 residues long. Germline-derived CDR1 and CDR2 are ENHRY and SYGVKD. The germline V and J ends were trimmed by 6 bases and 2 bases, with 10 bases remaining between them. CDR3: CAISFPGQETQYF. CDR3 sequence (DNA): TGTGCCATCAGCTTCCCGGGGCAAGAGACCCAGTACTTC.

The CDR3 DNA reads TGTGCCAGCAGCACCCAGAGAATGAACACTGAAGCTTTCTTT. Protein sequence: CASSTQRMNTEAFF. V is TRBV11-2 and J is TRBJ1-1, with D uncertain. This CDR3 comprises 14 residues. Trimming stripped 5 bases from V and 0 bases from J, with 10 bases between. Germline V gene lookup returns CDR1 SGHAT and CDR2 FQNNGV.

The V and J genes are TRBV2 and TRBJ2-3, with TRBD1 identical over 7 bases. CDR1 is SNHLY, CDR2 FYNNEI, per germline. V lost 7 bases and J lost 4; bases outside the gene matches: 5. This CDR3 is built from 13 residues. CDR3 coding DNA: TGTGCCAGCATGACAGGGAGCGCAGATACGCAGTATTTT. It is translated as CASMTGSADTQYF. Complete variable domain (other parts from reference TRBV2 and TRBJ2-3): EPEVTQTPSHQVTQMGQEVILRCVPISNHLYFYWYRQILGQKVEFLVSFYNNEISEKSEIFDDQFSVERPDGSNFTLKIRSTKLEDSAMYFCASMTGSADTQYFGPGTRLTVL.

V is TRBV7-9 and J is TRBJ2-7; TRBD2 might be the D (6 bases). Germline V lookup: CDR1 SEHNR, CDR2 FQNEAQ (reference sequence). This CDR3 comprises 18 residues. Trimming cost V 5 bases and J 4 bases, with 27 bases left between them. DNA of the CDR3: TGTGCCAGCAGCGCCTGGGGTAGCGGCAGGGCTGAAGGGTACGAGCAGTACTTC. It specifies CASSAWGSGRAEGYEQYF.

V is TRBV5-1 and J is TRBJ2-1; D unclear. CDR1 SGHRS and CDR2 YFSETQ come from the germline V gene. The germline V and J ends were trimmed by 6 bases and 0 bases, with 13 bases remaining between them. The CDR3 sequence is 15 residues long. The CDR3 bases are TGCGCCAGCACCATGGTAGGCAGCTCCTACAATGAGCAGTTCTTC. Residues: CASTMVGSSYNEQFF.

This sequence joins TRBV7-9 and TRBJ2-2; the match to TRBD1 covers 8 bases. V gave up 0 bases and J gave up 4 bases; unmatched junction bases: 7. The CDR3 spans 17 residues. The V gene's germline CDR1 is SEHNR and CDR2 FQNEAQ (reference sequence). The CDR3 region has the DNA TGTGCCAGCAGCTTAGCCCCAGGGGGCTTCTTCACCGGGGAGCTGTTTTTT. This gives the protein CASSLAPGGFFTGELFF.

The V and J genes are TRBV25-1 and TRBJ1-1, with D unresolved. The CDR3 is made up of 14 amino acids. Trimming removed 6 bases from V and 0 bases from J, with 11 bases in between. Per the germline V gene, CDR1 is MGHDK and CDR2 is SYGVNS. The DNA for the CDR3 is TGTGCCAGCAGGAGAGGTCAGCTGAACACTGAAGCTTTCTTT. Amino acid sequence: CASRRGQLNTEAFF.

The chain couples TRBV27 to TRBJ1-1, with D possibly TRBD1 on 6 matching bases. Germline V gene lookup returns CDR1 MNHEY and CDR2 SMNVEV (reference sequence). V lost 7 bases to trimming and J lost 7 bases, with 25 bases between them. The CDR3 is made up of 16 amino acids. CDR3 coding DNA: TGTGCCAGCACCCCCAGGGGAATACCTTCTTCTTATGAAGCTTTCTTT. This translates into CASTPRGIPSSYEAFF.